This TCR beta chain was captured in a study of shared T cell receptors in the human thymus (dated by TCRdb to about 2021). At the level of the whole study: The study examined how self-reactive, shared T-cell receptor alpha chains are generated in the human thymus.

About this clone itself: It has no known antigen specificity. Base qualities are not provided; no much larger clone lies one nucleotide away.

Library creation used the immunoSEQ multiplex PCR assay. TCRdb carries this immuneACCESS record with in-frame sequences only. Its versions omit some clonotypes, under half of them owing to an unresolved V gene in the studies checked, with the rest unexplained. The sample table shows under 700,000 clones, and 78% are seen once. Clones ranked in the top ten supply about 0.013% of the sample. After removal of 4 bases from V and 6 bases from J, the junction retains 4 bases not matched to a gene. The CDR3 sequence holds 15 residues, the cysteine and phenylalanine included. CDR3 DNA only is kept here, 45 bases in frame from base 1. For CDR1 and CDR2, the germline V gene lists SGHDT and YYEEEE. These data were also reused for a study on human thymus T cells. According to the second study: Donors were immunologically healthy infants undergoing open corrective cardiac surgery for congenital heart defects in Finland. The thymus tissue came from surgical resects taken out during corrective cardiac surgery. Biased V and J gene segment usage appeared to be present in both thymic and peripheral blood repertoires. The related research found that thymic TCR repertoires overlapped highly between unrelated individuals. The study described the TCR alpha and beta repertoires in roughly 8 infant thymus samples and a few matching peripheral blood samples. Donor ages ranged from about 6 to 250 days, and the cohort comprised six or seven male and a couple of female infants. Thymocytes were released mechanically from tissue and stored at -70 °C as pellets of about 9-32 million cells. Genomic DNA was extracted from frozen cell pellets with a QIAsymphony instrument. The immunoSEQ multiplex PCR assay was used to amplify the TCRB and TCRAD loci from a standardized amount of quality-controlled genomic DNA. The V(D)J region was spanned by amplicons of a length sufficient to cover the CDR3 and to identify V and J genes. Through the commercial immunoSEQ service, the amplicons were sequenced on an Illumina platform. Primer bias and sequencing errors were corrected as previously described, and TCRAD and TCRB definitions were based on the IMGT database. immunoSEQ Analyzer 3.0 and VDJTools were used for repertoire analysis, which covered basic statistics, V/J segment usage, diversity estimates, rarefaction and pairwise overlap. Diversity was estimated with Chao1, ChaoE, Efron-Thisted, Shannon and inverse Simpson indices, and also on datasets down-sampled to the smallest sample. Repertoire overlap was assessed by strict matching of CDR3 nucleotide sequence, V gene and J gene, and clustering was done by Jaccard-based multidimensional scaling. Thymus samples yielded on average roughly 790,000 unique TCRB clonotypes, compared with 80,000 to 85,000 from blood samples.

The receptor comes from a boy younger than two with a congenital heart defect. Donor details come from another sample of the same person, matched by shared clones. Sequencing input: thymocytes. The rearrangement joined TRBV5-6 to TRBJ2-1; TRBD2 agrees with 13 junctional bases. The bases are TGTGCCAGCAGCCCTACTAGCGGGAGGGCCAATGAGCAGTTCTTC. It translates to CASSPTSGRANEQFF.